One and the same sample provided the 8 T cell receptor beta chains below, sequenced in a study of naive and memory T cell subsets. An equimolar mix of two oligonucleotides served as the beta constant-region primer for TRBC1 and TRBC2. The ligated cDNA underwent four PCR rounds using SP2 and nested alpha and beta constant-region primers. Each CDR3 protein gets one entry after TCRdb re-called the UMI-ligation and nested PCR reads with MiXCR. Of some 110,000 distinct CDR3 sequences in the sample, 35% to 40% are singletons; the top ten hold approximately 0.9%. The sequenced sample was central memory CD4+ T cells from blood. All receptors derive from a human donor in good health.

This clonotype was counted a few times. The rearrangement uses TRBV20-1 and TRBJ1-1, with TRBD1 as a possible D gene (5 bases). Trimming removed 5 bases from V and 4 bases from J, with 14 bases in between. Germline CDR1 and CDR2: DFQATT and SNEGSKA (reference sequence). This CDR3 has 13 residues. The DNA of the CDR3 is TGCAGTGCTGCCCAGGGTTTGCTCACTGAAGCTTTCTTT. It encodes CSAAQGLLTEAFF.

This clonotype has at least ten counts. The chain carries TRBV29-1 and TRBJ1-1, with D unresolved. The CDR3 runs 16 residues. Germline V gene sequence: CDR1 SQVTM, CDR2 ANQGSEA. Trimming stripped 3 bases from V and 0 bases from J, with 17 bases between. DNA for the CDR3: TGCAGCGTTGACACGACGGGGTTTGGCATGAACACTGAAGCTTTCTTT. This translates into CSVDTTGFGMNTEAFF.

The gene calls are TRBV15 and TRBJ2-7, with a weak D call TRBD2 (6 bases). V was pared by 0 bases and J by 3 bases, with 15 bases between. CDR3 length equals 16 residues. From germline, CDR1 is LNHNV and CDR2 YYDKDF (reference sequence). DNA for the CDR3: TGTGCCACCAGCAGAGATCTGGCGGGATCGGTCTACGAGCAGTACTTC. Its protein is CATSRDLAGSVYEQYF.

In regard to this clonotype: The junction shows a germline mismatch at one end, possibly a read error. This chain links TRBV20-1 with TRBJ2-3; 12 bases agree with TRBD2. Germline loops: CDR1 DFQATT, CDR2 SNEGSKA (reference sequence). The CDR3 runs 15 residues. This CDR3 reads CSSPPPSGREDTRYF. CDR3 sequence (DNA): TGCAGTTCTCCCCCCCCTAGCGGGAGGGAGGATACGCGGTATTTT.

This clonotype was counted only a few times. The rearrangement joins TRBV5-1 to TRBJ2-1; perhaps TRBD1 as D (6 bases). The CDR3 is made up of 14 amino acids. V lost 1 base to trimming and J lost 9 bases, with 14 bases between them. CDR1 is SGHRS and CDR2 is YFSETQ in the germline V gene. CDR3 loop: CASSLKTGWAEQFF. The CDR3 coding sequence is TGCGCCAGCAGCTTGAAGACAGGATGGGCTGAGCAGTTCTTC.

CDR3 region: CASSFGTSAGELFF. The CDR3, as DNA: TGTGCCAGCAGCTTCGGGACTAGCGCCGGGGAGCTGTTTTTT. This sequence joins TRBV3-1 and TRBJ2-2; 10 bases are shared with TRBD2. The ends lost 5 bases at V and 6 bases at J; junction bases unmatched: 3. This CDR3 region has 14 residues. Germline V lookup: CDR1 LGHDT, CDR2 YNNKEL (reference sequence).

The sample holds many counts of this clonotype. The CDR3 loop is CSVAGSQAKNIQYF. The DNA of the CDR3 is TGCAGCGTTGCGGGAAGTCAAGCCAAAAACATTCAGTACTTC. V and J are TRBV29-1 and TRBJ2-4, with a possible D match to TRBD2 (5 bases). Germline CDR1 reads SQVTM; CDR2 reads ANQGSEA. V was cut by 4 bases and J by 0 bases, with 10 bases left in between. This CDR3 region has 14 residues.

This clonotype came up once. This chain connects TRBV3-1 to TRBJ2-7; 10 nucleotides agree with TRBD2. The length of the CDR3 is 15 residues. V shed 5 bases, J shed 4 bases, and the junction held 8 bases outside the gene matches. Germline V gene sequence: CDR1 LGHDT, CDR2 YNNKEL (reference sequence). DNA of the CDR3: TGTGCCAGCAGCACCGTTAGCGGGAGGTTGTACGAGCAGTACTTC. It specifies CASSTVSGRLYEQYF.